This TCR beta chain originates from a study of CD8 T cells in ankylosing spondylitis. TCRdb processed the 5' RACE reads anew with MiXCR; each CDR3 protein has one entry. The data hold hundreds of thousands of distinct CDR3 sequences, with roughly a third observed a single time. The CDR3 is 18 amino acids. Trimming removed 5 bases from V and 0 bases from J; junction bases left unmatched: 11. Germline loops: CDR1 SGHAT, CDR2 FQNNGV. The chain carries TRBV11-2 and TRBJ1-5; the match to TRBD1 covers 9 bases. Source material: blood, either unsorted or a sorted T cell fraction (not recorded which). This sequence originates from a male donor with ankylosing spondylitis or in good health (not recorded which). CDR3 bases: TGTGCCAGCAGCAACGGGACAGGGTTCATTTATAGCAATCAGCCCCAGCATTTT. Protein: CASSNGTGFIYSNQPQHF.